This T cell receptor beta chain comes out of a study of shared clonotypes between healthy human individuals. Study conclusions and caveats: Sharing across four donors was highest in naive CD4 (roughly 5%) and lowest in memory CD8 (roughly 0.4%). Generally, naive subsets came out with larger estimated richness than memory subsets.

Comment on this clone: The antigen remains unidentified.

Terminally differentiated effector memory CD45RA+ cells were left out of the naive CD8 fraction, which was CD45RO-negative and positively selected for CCR7. This CDR3 spans 11 amino acids. TCRdb's copy holds only in-frame clones and misses some; the assay was immunoSEQ multiplex PCR. The sample holds approximately 600,000 clones, about 95% seen once. The rearrangement links TRBV21-1 to TRBJ1-2. TRBV21-1 is an annotated pseudogene. The source is a woman aged 30 to 39 in good health. The sample comprised naive CD8+ T cells sorted from blood. The CDR3, as DNA: TGTGCCAGCAGCACGGAATTTGGCTACACCTTC. Protein sequence: CASSTEFGYTF.